The clone carrying this TCR beta chain has a count of ten or more. This sample was taken from a study of metastatic and nonmetastatic thyroid tumors. TCRdb reprocessed the PCR reads using MiXCR. The sample holds under 95,000 clones, 8.6% seen once. With 6 bases clipped from V and 7 bases from J, the junction kept 7 bases outside the gene matches. This CDR3 has 14 amino acids. Looked up from germline, CDR1 is WNHNN and CDR2 is SYGVQD (reference sequence). Every patient was untreated before thyroid surgery. V is TRBV10-1 and J is TRBJ1-5; TRBD1 matches at 9 bases. The TCR sequence derives from a female donor with papillary thyroid cancer or a benign thyroid nodule (not recorded which). Some clones in this sample may be carry-over from other donors' samples. Sequenced: blood. This CDR3 is CASSSGQGGQPQHF. CDR3 bases: TGCGCCAGCAGCTCGGGACAGGGAGGCCAGCCCCAGCATTTT.